Listed here are 9 T cell receptor beta chains from one sample, sequenced in a study of CXCR3-negative and CXCR3-positive naive CD8 T cells. Study outcomes and limitations: Researchers report that CXCR3-positive naive cells carry more hydrophobic TRB CDR3s than CXCR3-negative naive cells.

5' RACE that incorporated UMI labels was used to prepare the TRB cDNA libraries. For each CDR3 protein, TCRdb gives one entry from its re-call of the 5' RACE reads, without DNA. The listing contains about 120,000 distinct CDR3 sequences. Antigens for these TCRs are unknown. Material: naive CXCR3+ CD8+ T cells from blood. Subset reported: CD45RO-CCR7+CD27+CD95- naive CD8+ T cells expressing CXCR3 (TNR3+). These receptors originate from a human donor in good health. Some clones in this sample may be carry-over from other donors' samples.

This sequence joins TRBV29-1 and TRBJ1-3. Germline CDR1 is SQVTM and CDR2 is ANQGSEA. This CDR3 spans 15 amino acids. This chain's CDR3 is CSVEDSANSGNTLYF.

This chain joins TRBV7-9 and TRBJ2-1; the TRBD2 assignment by TCRdb is unverifiable without DNA. This CDR3 is built from 14 residues. Germline CDR1 reads SEHNR; CDR2 reads FQNEAQ (reference sequence). This CDR3 reads CASSAGTSSNEQFF.

This chain joins TRBV6-5 and TRBJ2-3; TCRdb's D call of TRBD1 is untestable without DNA. This CDR3 region has 13 residues. The germline gives CDR1 MNHEY, CDR2 SVGAGI. The CDR3 sequence: CASSYGGTDTQYF.

The chain recombines TRBV7-9 with TRBJ2-1; the D call from TCRdb, TRBD1, cannot be confirmed without DNA. Germline CDR1 and CDR2: SEHNR and FQNEAQ (reference sequence). The CDR3 is 12 amino acids. The CDR3 loop reads CASSLVGGEQFF.

V and J are TRBV7-2 and TRBJ1-2; TCRdb outputs TRBD1, but without DNA this stays unchecked. Germline values: CDR1 SGHTA, CDR2 FQGNSA. The CDR3 is 15 residues long. The CDR3 spells CASSSLMTGTYGYTF.

J is TRBJ2-1 and V is TRBV28. The germline V gene has CDR1 MDHEN and CDR2 SYDVKM. This CDR3 comprises 16 residues. CDR3: CASSLFAGSSYNEQFF.

The chain is built from TRBV30 and TRBJ2-1; absent DNA, TCRdb's TRBD1 call cannot be checked. The CDR3 length is 14 residues. Germline loops: CDR1 GTSNPN, CDR2 SVGIG (reference sequence). The CDR3 sequence: CAWMGGSRYNEQFF.

The V and J genes are TRBV3-1 and TRBJ2-7; no DNA is available, so the TRBD2 call from TCRdb remains unchecked. The CDR3 consists of 14 residues. Germline V lookup: CDR1 LGHDT, CDR2 YNNKEL (reference sequence). This CDR3 reads CASSGGTSSYEQYF.

The chain uses TRBV4-1 and TRBJ2-1; TCRdb outputs TRBD2, but without DNA this stays unchecked. The CDR3 has 16 amino acids. Germline V CDR1 and CDR2: MGHRA, YSYEKL. The CDR3 sequence is CASSQVGLAGGQGQFF.